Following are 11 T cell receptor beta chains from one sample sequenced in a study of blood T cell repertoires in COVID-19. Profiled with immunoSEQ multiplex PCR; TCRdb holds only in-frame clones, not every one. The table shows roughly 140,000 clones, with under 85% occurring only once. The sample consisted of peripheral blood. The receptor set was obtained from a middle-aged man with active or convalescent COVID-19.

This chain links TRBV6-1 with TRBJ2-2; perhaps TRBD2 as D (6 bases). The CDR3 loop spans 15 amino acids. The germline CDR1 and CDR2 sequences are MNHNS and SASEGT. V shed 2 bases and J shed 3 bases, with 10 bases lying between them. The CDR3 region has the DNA TGTGCCAGCAGTGAATTAGCGGCCTACACCGGGGAGCTGTTTTTT. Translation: CASSELAAYTGELFF.

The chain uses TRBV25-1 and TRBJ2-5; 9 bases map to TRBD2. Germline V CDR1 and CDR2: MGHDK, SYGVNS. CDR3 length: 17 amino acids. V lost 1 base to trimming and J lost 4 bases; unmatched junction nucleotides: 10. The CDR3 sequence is CASSEFLAGNRGETQYF. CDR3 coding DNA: TGTGCCAGCAGTGAATTCCTAGCGGGGAACCGGGGAGAGACCCAGTACTTC. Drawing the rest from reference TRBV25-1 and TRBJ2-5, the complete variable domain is EADIYQTPRYLVIGTGKKITLECSQTMGHDKMYWYQQDPGMELHLIHYSYGVNSTEKGDLSSESTVSRIRTEHFPLTLESARPSHTSQYLCASSEFLAGNRGETQYFGPGTRLLVL.

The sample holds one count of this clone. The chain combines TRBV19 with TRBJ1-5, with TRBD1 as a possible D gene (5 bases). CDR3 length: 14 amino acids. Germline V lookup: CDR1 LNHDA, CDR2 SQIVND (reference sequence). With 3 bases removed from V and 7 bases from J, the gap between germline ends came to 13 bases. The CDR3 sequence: CASSMSGFQQPQHF. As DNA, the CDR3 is TGTGCCAGTAGTATGTCAGGGTTTCAACAGCCCCAGCATTTT.

The CDR3 sequence: CASSSGLPTDTQYF. In DNA form, the CDR3 reads TGCGCCAGCAGCTCCGGACTTCCCACAGATACGCAGTATTTT. The V and J genes are TRBV5-1 and TRBJ2-3, with D possibly TRBD2 on 5 matching bases. The V gene lost 3 bases and the J gene lost 2 bases, with 10 bases spanning the gap. Germline loops: CDR1 SGHRS, CDR2 YFSETQ. There are 14 residues in the CDR3.

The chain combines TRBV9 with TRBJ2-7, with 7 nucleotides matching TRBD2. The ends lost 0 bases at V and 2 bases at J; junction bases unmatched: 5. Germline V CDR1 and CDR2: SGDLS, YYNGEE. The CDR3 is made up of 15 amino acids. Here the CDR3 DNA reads TGTGCCAGCAGCGTAGGGGCGGGAGAAGCCTACGAGCAGTACTTC. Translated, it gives CASSVGAGEAYEQYF. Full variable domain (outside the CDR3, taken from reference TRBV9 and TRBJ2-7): DSGVTQTPKHLITATGQRVTLRCSPRSGDLSVYWYQQSLDQGLQFLIQYYNGEERAKGNILERFSAQQFPDLHSELNLSSLELGDSALYFCASSVGAGEAYEQYFGPGTRLTVT.

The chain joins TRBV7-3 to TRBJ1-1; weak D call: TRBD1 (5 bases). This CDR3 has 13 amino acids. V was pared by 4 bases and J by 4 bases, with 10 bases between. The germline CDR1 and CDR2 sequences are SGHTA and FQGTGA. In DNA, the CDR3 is TGTGCCAGCAGCTCCAGGGTAGGCACTGAAGCTTTCTTT. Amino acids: CASSSRVGTEAFF.

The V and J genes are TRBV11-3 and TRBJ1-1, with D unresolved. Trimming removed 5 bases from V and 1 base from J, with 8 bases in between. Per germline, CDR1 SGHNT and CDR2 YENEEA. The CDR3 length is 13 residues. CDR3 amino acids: CASSLYQNTEAFF. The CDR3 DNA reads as TGTGCCAGCAGCCTATATCAGAACACTGAAGCTTTCTTT.

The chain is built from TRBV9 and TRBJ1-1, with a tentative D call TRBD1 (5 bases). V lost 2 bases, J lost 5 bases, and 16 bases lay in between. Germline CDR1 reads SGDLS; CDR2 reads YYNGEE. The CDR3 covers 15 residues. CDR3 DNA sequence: TGTGCCAGCAGCGTCGAAACGGGGGTATATACTGAAGCTTTCTTT. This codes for CASSVETGVYTEAFF.

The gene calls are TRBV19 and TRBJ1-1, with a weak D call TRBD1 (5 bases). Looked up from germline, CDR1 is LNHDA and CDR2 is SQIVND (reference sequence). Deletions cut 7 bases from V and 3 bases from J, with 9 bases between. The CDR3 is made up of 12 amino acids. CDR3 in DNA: TGTGCCAGTAAACAGGCATACACTGAAGCTTTCTTT. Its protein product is CASKQAYTEAFF.

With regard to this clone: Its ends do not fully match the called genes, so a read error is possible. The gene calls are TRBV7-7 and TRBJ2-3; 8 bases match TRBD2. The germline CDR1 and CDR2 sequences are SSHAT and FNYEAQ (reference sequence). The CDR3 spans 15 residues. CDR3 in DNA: TGTGCTAGCAGCTTGGGTCGGGGGGGGCCAGATACGCAGTATTTT. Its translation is CASSLGRGGPDTQYF.

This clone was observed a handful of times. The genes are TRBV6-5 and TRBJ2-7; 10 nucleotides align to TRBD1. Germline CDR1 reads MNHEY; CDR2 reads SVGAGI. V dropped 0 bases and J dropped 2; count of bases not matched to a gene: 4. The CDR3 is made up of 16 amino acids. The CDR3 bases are TGTGCCAGCAGTTACTCGGGTGGGACAGGGGCCTACGAGCAGTACTTC. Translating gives CASSYSGGTGAYEQYF.